The clone carrying this TCR beta chain occurred a few times. The cDNA had a unique molecular identifier and a template-switch universal primer site. TCRdb analysed the 5' RACE reads with MiXCR anew, one entry per CDR3 protein. There are some 710,000 distinct CDR3 sequences in the sample; roughly 6.2% occur only once, and 1.5% to 2% lies in the top ten. The CDR3 extends over 15 amino acids. V was shortened by 4 bases and J by 2 bases, with 14 bases between the two germline ends. Germline CDR1 SGHVS, CDR2 FNYEAQ. The sample belongs to a study of identical twins. The specimen was naive T cells sorted from blood. The TCR sequence derives from a man aged 18 to 29 in good health. V usage is TRBV7-6 and J usage is TRBJ1-2; D might be TRBD1 (5 bases). The CDR3 DNA is TGTGCCAGCAGCTCCGACGGGACGGGAAACTATGGCTACACCTTC. Protein product: CASSSDGTGNYGYTF.